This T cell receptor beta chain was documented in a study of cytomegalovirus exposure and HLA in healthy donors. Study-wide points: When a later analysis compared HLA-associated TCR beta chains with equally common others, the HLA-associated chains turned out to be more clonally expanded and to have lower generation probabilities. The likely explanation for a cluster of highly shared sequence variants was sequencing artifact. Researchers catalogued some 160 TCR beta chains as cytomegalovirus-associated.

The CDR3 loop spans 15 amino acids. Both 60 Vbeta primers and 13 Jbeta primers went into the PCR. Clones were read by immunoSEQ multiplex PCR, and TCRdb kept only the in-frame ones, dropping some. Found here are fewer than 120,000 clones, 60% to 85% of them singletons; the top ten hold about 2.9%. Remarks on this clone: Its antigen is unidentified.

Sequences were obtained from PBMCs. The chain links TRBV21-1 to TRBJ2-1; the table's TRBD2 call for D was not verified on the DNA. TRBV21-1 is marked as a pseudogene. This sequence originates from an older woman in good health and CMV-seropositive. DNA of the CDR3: TGTGCCAGCAGCAAACCATCGCGGGCGAAAAATGAGCAGTTCTTC. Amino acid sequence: CASSKPSRAKNEQFF.